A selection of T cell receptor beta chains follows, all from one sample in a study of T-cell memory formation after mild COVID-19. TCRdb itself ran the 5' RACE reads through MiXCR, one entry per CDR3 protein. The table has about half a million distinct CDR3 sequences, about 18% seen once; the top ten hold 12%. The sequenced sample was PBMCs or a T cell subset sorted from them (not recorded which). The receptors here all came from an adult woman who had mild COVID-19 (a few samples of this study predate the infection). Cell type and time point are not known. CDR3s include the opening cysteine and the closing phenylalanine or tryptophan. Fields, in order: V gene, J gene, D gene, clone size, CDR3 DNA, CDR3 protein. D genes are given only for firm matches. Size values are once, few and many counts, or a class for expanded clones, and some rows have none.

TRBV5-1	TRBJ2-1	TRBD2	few	TGCGCCAGCAGCTTGGAGACACCCACAACACTAGCGGGGACGGACAATGAGCAGTTCTTC	CASSLETPTTLAGTDNEQFF
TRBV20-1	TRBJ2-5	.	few	TGCAGTGCACCAGGGGTAGGGGCTCCCGAAGAGACCCAGTACTTC	CSAPGVGAPEETQYF
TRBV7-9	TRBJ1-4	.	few	TGTGCCAACCAGGCGGGATCTAATGAAAAACTGTTTTTT	CANQAGSNEKLFF
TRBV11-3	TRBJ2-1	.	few	TGTGCCAGCAGCTTACAGTGGAATGAGCAGTTCTTC	CASSLQWNEQFF
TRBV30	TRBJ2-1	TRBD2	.	TGTGCCTGGACTAGCGGGAGCTATGGGCAGTTCTTC	CAWTSGSYGQFF
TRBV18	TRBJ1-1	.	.	TGTGCCAGCTCATCGGACAGACAGAACACTGAAGCTTTCTTT	CASSSDRQNTEAFF
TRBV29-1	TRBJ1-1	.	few	TGCAGCGTTGTGGGGCTCACTGAAGCTTTCTTT	CSVVGLTEAFF
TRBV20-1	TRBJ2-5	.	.	TGCAGTGCTACCCCCCGGGGCGGATTCCAAGAGACCCAGTACTTC	CSATPRGGFQETQYF
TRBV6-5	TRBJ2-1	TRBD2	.	TGTGCCAGCAGCCTGACTAGCGGGAGGGCCTTTTACAATGAGCAGTTCTTC	CASSLTSGRAFYNEQFF
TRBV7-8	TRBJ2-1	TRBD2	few	TGTGCCAGCAGCTTCTGGACTAGCGGTCCATACAATGAGCAGTTCTTC	CASSFWTSGPYNEQFF
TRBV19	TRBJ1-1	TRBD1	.	TGTGCCAGTAGTATCGGTTTCTCAGGGGGCAGGGTAGTTTTCTTT	CASSIGFSGGRVVFF
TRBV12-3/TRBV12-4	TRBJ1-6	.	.	TGTGCCAGCAGGGTACGGAGCTCCTATAATTCACCCCTCCACTTT	CASRVRSSYNSPLHF
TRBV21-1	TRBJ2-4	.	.	TGTGCCAGCCGAGCCCTAAACATTCAGTACTTC	CASRALNIQYF
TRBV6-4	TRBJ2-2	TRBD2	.	TGTGCCAGCAGTTCCCGATCTAGCGGGAGGAACACCGGGGAGCTGTTTTTT	CASSSRSSGRNTGELFF
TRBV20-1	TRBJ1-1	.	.	TGCAGTGCTAGCGGTGTGAGGAACACTGAAGCTTTCTTT	CSASGVRNTEAFF
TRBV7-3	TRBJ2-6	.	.	TGTGCCAGCAGCTTATCAGGGACTGGGGCCAACGTCCTGACTTTC	CASSLSGTGANVLTF
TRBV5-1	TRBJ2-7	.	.	TGCGCCAGCAGCTTGCTACTAGAGACATACGAGCAGTACTTC	CASSLLLETYEQYF
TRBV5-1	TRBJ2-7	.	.	TGCGCCAGCAGCTTGAGTCAGGGGCCCTACGAGCAGTACTTC	CASSLSQGPYEQYF
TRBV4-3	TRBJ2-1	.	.	TGCGCCAGCAGCCACGCCGGCCAAAGGGATGAGCAGTTCTTC	CASSHAGQRDEQFF
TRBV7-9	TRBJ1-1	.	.	TGTGCCAGCAGCTTATATAGTAAGAAGGTTGAAGCTTTCTTT	CASSLYSKKVEAFF
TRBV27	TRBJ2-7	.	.	TGTGCCAGCAGGACTATGACCGGGACACCCTACGAGCAGTACTTC	CASRTMTGTPYEQYF
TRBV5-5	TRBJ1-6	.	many	TGTGCCAGCAGCCCAGGGATCGCCCTCCACTTT	CASSPGIALHF
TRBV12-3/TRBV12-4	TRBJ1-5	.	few	TGTGCCAGCAGTTTCAGACCTAGCAATCAGCCCCAGCATTTT	CASSFRPSNQPQHF
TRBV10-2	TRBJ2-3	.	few	TGCGCCAGCAGTGAGCCCGGACCGGGAATGGGCACAGATACGCAGTATTTT	CASSEPGPGMGTDTQYF
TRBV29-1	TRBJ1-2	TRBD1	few	TGCAGCGTTGATAAGACAGGGGATGGCTACACCTTC	CSVDKTGDGYTF
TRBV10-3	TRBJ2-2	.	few	TGTGCCACAAAGGGACCGGGACAGAACACCGGGGAGCTGTTTTTT	CATKGPGQNTGELFF
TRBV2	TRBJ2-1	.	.	TGTGCCAGCAGTGAATGGGGTTGGAACAATGAGCAGTTCTTC	CASSEWGWNNEQFF
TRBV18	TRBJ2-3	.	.	TGTGCCAGCTCACCAGTTGCTTTTTTGGCGGGGACTAGCACAGATACGCAGTATTTT	CASSPVAFLAGTSTDTQYF
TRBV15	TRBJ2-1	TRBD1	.	TGTGCCACCAGCAGAGGACCCGGGACAGAGGGGCTGGGGCAGTTCTTC	CATSRGPGTEGLGQFF
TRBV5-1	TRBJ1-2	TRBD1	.	TGCGCCAGCAGCCCCGGACAGGAAGAGAACTATGGCTACACCTTC	CASSPGQEENYGYTF
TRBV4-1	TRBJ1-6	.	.	TGCGCCAGCAGCCAAGACTCCCTTCTTCATAATTCACCCCTCCACTTT	CASSQDSLLHNSPLHF
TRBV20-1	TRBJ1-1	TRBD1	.	TGCAGTGCCTCGACAGGGAGGGCCACTGAAGCTTTCTTT	CSASTGRATEAFF
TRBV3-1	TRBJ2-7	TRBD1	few	TGTGCCAGCAGCCAGGACAGGGGGCGTCAGCAGTACTTC	CASSQDRGRQQYF
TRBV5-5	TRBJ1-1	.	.	TGTGCCAGCAGTTACCGCCCGGGTGGGGGCACTGAAGCTTTCTTT	CASSYRPGGGTEAFF
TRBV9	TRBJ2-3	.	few	TGTGCCAGCAGGAGAGGGGGGCTCGCGACAGATACGCAGTATTTT	CASRRGGLATDTQYF
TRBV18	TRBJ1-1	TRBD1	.	TGTGCCAGCTCACCCGACAGGGCGAATCCTGAAGCTTTCTTT	CASSPDRANPEAFF
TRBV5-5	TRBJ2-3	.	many	TGTGCCAGCAGCTTTTACGGAAGCACAGATACGCAGTATTTT	CASSFYGSTDTQYF
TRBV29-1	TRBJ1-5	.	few	TGCAGCGTTGGGGAAAGAGATCAGCCCCAGCATTTT	CSVGERDQPQHF
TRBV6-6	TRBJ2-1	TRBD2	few	TGTGCCAGCAGTTACTCGCCCAGCGGGGGGAGCAATGAGCAGTTCTTC	CASSYSPSGGSNEQFF
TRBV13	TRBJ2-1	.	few	TGTGCCAGCAGTCCAGGGACTCGGTACAATGAGCAGTTCTTC	CASSPGTRYNEQFF
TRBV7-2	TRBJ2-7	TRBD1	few	TGTGCCAGCAGCCCCAGGTTGGGACAGGGAGGAAACGAGCAGTACTTC	CASSPRLGQGGNEQYF
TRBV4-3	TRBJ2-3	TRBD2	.	TGCGCCAGCAGCCAAAAAAGCGGGAGTACAGATACGCAGTATTTT	CASSQKSGSTDTQYF
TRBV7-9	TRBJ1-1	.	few	TGTGCCAGCAGCTTAGCAGGGCTGGCCACTGAAGCTTTCTTT	CASSLAGLATEAFF
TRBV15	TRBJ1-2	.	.	TGTGCCACCAGCAGAGATGGGTCTGGCTACACCTTC	CATSRDGSGYTF
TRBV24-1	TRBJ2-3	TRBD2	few	TGTGCCACCAGTGGGGGTAGCGGGAGAGAAGATACGCAGTATTTT	CATSGGSGREDTQYF
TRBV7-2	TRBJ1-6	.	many	TGTGCCAGCAGCACCCGGACACAGACCTATTCACCCCTCCACTTT	CASSTRTQTYSPLHF
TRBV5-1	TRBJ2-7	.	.	TGCGCCAGCAGCTTGGTCAATCCGGTATCGGAGCAGTACTTC	CASSLVNPVSEQYF